A single sample is the source of the 24 T cell receptor beta chains below, sequenced in a study of blood T cell repertoires in COVID-19. Sequencing used immunoSEQ multiplex PCR; TCRdb keeps in-frame clones, though not all of them. The sample has 120,000 or so clones, 75% to 90% seen once. Material for sequencing was peripheral blood. Every receptor here comes from a man in his 70s with acute or convalescent COVID-19.

The chain employs TRBV18 and TRBJ2-7; TRBD1 might be the D (5 bases). The CDR3 sequence is 15 residues long. Germline lookup yields CDR1 KGHSH and CDR2 LQKENI. Trimming stripped 2 bases from V and 2 bases from J, with 13 bases between. The CDR3 here is CASSPASRAAYEQYF. CDR3 nucleotide sequence: TGTGCCAGCTCACCAGCCAGCAGGGCGGCCTACGAGCAGTACTTC.

The chain employs TRBV6-5 and TRBJ1-1; 8 nucleotides agree with TRBD1. CDR3 length: 14 residues. Germline CDR1 and CDR2: MNHEY and SVGAGI. The V gene end was trimmed by 5 bases and the J gene end by 6 bases; junction bases not matched to a gene: 8. In DNA form, the CDR3 reads TGTGCCAGCAGTAAGACAGGGGACCGCGCTGAAGCTTTCTTT. This encodes CASSKTGDRAEAFF.

The chain uses TRBV9 and TRBJ2-7, with 13 bases that match TRBD2. This CDR3 is built from 15 residues. Germline V gene data show CDR1 as SGDLS and CDR2 as YYNGEE. Trimming cost V 3 bases and J 4 bases; bases outside gene matches: 4. Here the CDR3 reads CASSGGLAGEYEQYF. The CDR3 DNA reads TGTGCCAGCAGCGGCGGACTAGCGGGGGAATACGAGCAGTACTTC.

This clone was observed many times. The chain links TRBV30 to TRBJ1-2; the D gene is possibly TRBD1 (5 bases). The CDR3 is 13 residues long. V lost 3 bases and J lost 3, with 11 bases in between. CDR1 is GTSNPN, CDR2 SVGIG, per germline (reference sequence). CDR3 in DNA: TGTGCCTGGAGGCGACAAGGGGACTATGGCTACACCTTC. Amino acid sequence: CAWRRQGDYGYTF.

The V gene is TRBV7-2, the J gene TRBJ1-4, with 10 bases identical to TRBD1. Germline CDR1 SGHTA, CDR2 FQGNSA. This CDR3 is 14 amino acids long. The V gene end was trimmed by 5 bases and the J gene end by 8 bases; junction bases not matched to a gene: 5. The CDR3 region is CASSPGQGREKLFF. In DNA form, the CDR3 reads TGTGCCAGCAGCCCGGGACAGGGGAGAGAAAAACTGTTTTTT.

The gene calls are TRBV28 and TRBJ2-4; TRBD2 agrees at 8 bases. The CDR3 contains 15 residues. The V gene's germline CDR1 is MDHEN and CDR2 SYDVKM. J lost 6 bases, V lost 2 bases, and 6 bases had no gene match. CDR3 nucleotide sequence: TGTGCCAGCAGTTTAACACGGGGGGGTCCAAACATTCAGTACTTC. It encodes CASSLTRGGPNIQYF.

This chain connects TRBV7-3 to TRBJ2-1; D not certain. The CDR3 has 13 residues. Germline CDR1 and CDR2: SGHTA and FQGTGA. V lost 0 bases to trimming and J lost 7 bases, with 7 bases between them. CDR3 sequence: CASSLTNSNEQFF. Written as DNA, the CDR3 is TGTGCCAGCAGCTTAACCAATAGTAATGAGCAGTTCTTC. The full variable domain, rest sourced from reference TRBV7-3 and TRBJ2-1, is GAGVSQTPSNKVTEKGKYVELRCDPISGHTALYWYRQSLGQGPEFLIYFQGTGAADDSGLPNDRFFAVRPEGSVSTLKIQRTERGDSAVYLCASSLTNSNEQFFGPGTRLTVL.

This chain connects TRBV19 to TRBJ1-5; the D gene is possibly TRBD1 (6 bases). The CDR3 consists of 16 residues. Germline V gene data show CDR1 as LNHDA and CDR2 as SQIVND (reference sequence). V lost 3 bases and J lost 6, with 18 bases in between. CDR3 loop: CASSILGGQMGQPQHF. The CDR3 DNA is TGTGCCAGTAGTATCCTGGGGGGGCAAATGGGTCAGCCCCAGCATTTT.

The CDR3 nucleotides are TGTGCCAGCAGCTTGACACAGGGGCGGATGAACACTGAAGCTTTCTTT. Amino acids: CASSLTQGRMNTEAFF. The chain couples TRBV11-2 to TRBJ1-1; 7 bases align to TRBD1. The length of the CDR3 is 16 residues. CDR1 is SGHAT, CDR2 FQNNGV, per germline. V was clipped by 3 bases and J by 0 bases; unmatched bases: 7.

This chain joins TRBV3-1 (or the pseudogene TRBV3-2) and TRBJ2-7; perhaps TRBD1 as D (6 bases). Germline V lookup: CDR1 LGHDT, CDR2 YNNKEL (reference sequence). The CDR3 has 14 amino acids. The V end lost 4 bases, the J end lost 7 bases, and 17 bases lay between the germline ends. CDR3 loop: CASSLRQAAGEQYF. DNA of the CDR3: TGTGCCAGCAGCCTCCGACAGGCGGCGGGTGAGCAGTACTTC.

The chain is built from TRBV19 and TRBJ1-6; D unresolved. Germline CDR1 and CDR2: LNHDA and SQIVND (reference sequence). The CDR3 is 17 amino acids. Trimming removed 3 bases from V and 5 bases from J, with 17 bases in between. The chain's CDR3 is CASSMRASGKNNSPLHF. The CDR3 DNA reads TGTGCCAGTAGTATGCGGGCTTCAGGCAAGAATAATTCACCCCTCCACTTT.

This sequence joins TRBV19 and TRBJ2-7; D possibly corresponds to TRBD1 (6 bases). V was clipped by 3 bases and J by 3 bases, with 9 bases between them. CDR3 length: 13 amino acids. Germline loops: CDR1 LNHDA, CDR2 SQIVND (reference sequence). The DNA for the CDR3 is TGTGCCAGTAGTATTCGACAGGACTACGAGCAGTACTTC. This encodes CASSIRQDYEQYF. Filled out from reference TRBV19 and TRBJ2-7, the complete variable domain reads DGGITQSPKYLFRKEGQNVTLSCEQNLNHDAMYWYRQDPGQGLRLIYYSQIVNDFQKGDIAEGYSVSREKKESFPLTVTSAQKNPTAFYLCASSIRQDYEQYFGPGTRLTVT.

This sequence joins TRBV5-1 and TRBJ2-7; 10 bases are shared with TRBD1. In germline, CDR1 is SGHRS, CDR2 YFSETQ. Unmatched junction bases numbered 7, after V lost 6 bases and J lost 7 bases. The CDR3 is made up of 13 amino acids. CDR3 in DNA: TGCGCCAGCACCGGGACAGGGGTCTGGGAGCAGTACTTC. Translation gives CASTGTGVWEQYF. The full variable domain, in which reference TRBV5-1 and TRBJ2-7 provide the parts outside the CDR3, is KAGVTQTPRYLIKTRGQQVTLSCSPISGHRSVSWYQQTPGQGLQFLFEYFSETQRNKGNFPGRFSGRQFSNSRSEMNVSTLELGDSALYLCASTGTGVWEQYFGPGTRLTVT.

This sequence joins TRBV28 and TRBJ2-7; TRBD1 matches at 8 bases. The CDR3 totals 14 residues. Germline CDR1 MDHEN, CDR2 SYDVKM. Trimming cost V 4 bases and J 2 bases; bases outside gene matches: 4. The CDR3 region has the DNA TGTGCCAGCAGTTCGGGACAGGAGCCCTACGAGCAGTACTTC. Translation gives CASSSGQEPYEQYF. The whole variable domain, filled in from reference TRBV28 and TRBJ2-7, reads DVKVTQSSRYLVKRTGEKVFLECVQDMDHENMFWYRQDPGLGLRLIYFSYDVKMKEKGDIPEGYSVSREKKERFSLILESASTNQTSMYLCASSSGQEPYEQYFGPGTRLTVT.

The chain has TRBV6-2 or TRBV6-3 and TRBJ1-2, with 7 bases lining up with TRBD1. The CDR3 has 15 residues. CDR1 MNHEY and CDR2 SVGEGT come from the germline V gene. The V and J ends lost 6 bases and 8 bases, in that order; junction bases with no gene match: 15. The CDR3 protein is CASSSRRTGRVGYTF. The CDR3 bases are TGTGCCAGCAGCTCCCGGAGGACAGGTCGGGTAGGCTACACCTTC.

This clone has just one count. The gene calls are TRBV6-5 and TRBJ1-5; TRBD1 matches at 8 bases. Per germline, CDR1 MNHEY and CDR2 SVGAGI. There are 15 residues in the CDR3. Trimming took 3 bases from V and 3 from J; bases not matched to a gene: 4. In nucleotides, the CDR3 is TGTGCCAGCAGTTATAGACAGGGGAACAATCAGCCCCAGCATTTT. Amino acids: CASSYRQGNNQPQHF.

The V gene is TRBV11-2, the J gene TRBJ2-3; 7 bases are a match to TRBD2. CDR3 size: 16 residues. V lost 1 base and J lost 1; bases outside the gene matches: 5. CDR1 and CDR2 from the germline V gene are SGHAT and FQNNGV. The CDR3 here is CASSLGPAGGTDTQYF. CDR3 in DNA: TGTGCCAGCAGCTTAGGTCCCGCGGGAGGCACAGATACGCAGTATTTT.

The V call is TRBV5-5, the J call TRBJ2-5, with 7 bases identical to TRBD2. Losses at the gene ends were 4 bases for V and 4 bases for J; bases not matched to a gene: 13. This CDR3 spans 16 amino acids. CDR1 is SGHKS and CDR2 is YYEKEE in the germline V gene (reference sequence). The CDR3 is CASSLTPGLPPETQYF. Written as DNA, the CDR3 is TGTGCCAGCAGCCTAACCCCGGGACTACCTCCAGAGACCCAGTACTTC.

The rearrangement links TRBV28 to TRBJ1-5; 9 bases map to TRBD1. The germline gives CDR1 MDHEN, CDR2 SYDVKM. V trimming: 6 bases; J trimming: 7 bases; junction bases outside the gene matches: 10. This CDR3 region has 15 residues. This CDR3 is CASRRDRGEIQPQHF. The CDR3 DNA follows: TGTGCCAGCAGACGCGACAGGGGGGAAATACAGCCCCAGCATTTT. The full variable domain, with the rest looked up from reference TRBV28 and TRBJ1-5, is DVKVTQSSRYLVKRTGEKVFLECVQDMDHENMFWYRQDPGLGLRLIYFSYDVKMKEKGDIPEGYSVSREKKERFSLILESASTNQTSMYLCASRRDRGEIQPQHFGDGTRLSIL.

This clone was detected a few times. The rearrangement joins TRBV6-5 to TRBJ2-3; tentative D call: TRBD1 (5 bases). CDR3 size: 13 residues. Trimming shortened V by 2 bases and J by 7 bases, and 10 bases separated the two germline ends. Looked up from germline, CDR1 is MNHEY and CDR2 is SVGAGI. CDR3 nucleotides: TGTGCCAGCAGTTACCAGGGTGAGAATACGCAGTATTTT. Its translation is CASSYQGENTQYF.

This rearrangement joins TRBV7-3 to TRBJ2-2; TRBD1 might be the D (5 bases). In germline, CDR1 is SGHTA, CDR2 FQGTGA. V was trimmed by 1 base and J by 5 bases, leaving 11 bases between them. This CDR3 comprises 15 residues. The CDR3 sequence is CASSLNQGGTGELFF. CDR3 nucleotides: TGTGCCAGCAGCTTAAACCAGGGTGGAACCGGGGAGCTGTTTTTT.

This rearrangement joins TRBV30 to TRBJ2-7; a weak D match, TRBD2 (6 bases). V gave up 3 bases and J gave up 4 bases, with 13 bases separating them. Germline assignment: CDR1 GTSNPN and CDR2 SVGIG (reference sequence). The CDR3 covers 13 residues. DNA of the CDR3: TGTGCCTGGAGCGACACGGGAGTGTACGAGCAGTACTTC. It yields the protein CAWSDTGVYEQYF.

This clone was seen more than once but under ten times. Within the sample, other DNA sequences also encode this same CDR3. The chain combines TRBV5-1 with TRBJ2-1; D is perhaps TRBD1 (6 bases). Per germline, CDR1 SGHRS and CDR2 YFSETQ. The V and J ends lost 2 bases and 0 bases respectively, with 6 bases between them. The CDR3 extends over 14 amino acids. Written as DNA, the CDR3 is TGCGCCAGCAGCTTAGGGGGCTCCTACAATGAGCAGTTCTTC. This sequence encodes CASSLGGSYNEQFF.

The chain is built from TRBV11-3 and TRBJ2-5; D uncertain. Germline CDR1 and CDR2: SGHNT and YENEEA. The CDR3 is 15 amino acids. V lost 1 base and J 4 bases, leaving 13 bases between the germline ends. The CDR3: CASSLGRRLIETQYF. CDR3 DNA sequence: TGTGCCAGCAGCTTAGGGAGAAGATTAATAGAGACCCAGTACTTC.